The rows below give T cell receptor beta chains drawn from one sample of a study of blood T cell repertoires in COVID-19. Sequenced by immunoSEQ multiplex PCR; TCRdb stores in-frame clones only, minus some. The profile shows 200,000 to 250,000 clones, around 80% of them singletons. Sequencing was done on a sample of PBMCs or T cells enriched from blood (not recorded which). Receptor source: a man in his sixties who had recovered from COVID-19. The CDR3 runs from the conserved cysteine through the conserved F or W. Fields, in order: D gene, clone size, V gene, J gene, CDR3 protein. D genes are given only for firm matches. Some rows mark clone size as missing; the rest say once, few, many or name a class of expanded clone.

>TRBD1|once|TRBV12-5|TRBJ2-3
CASGSETGSTDTQYF
>NA|NA|TRBV11-2|TRBJ1-1
CASSLISGITEAFF
>NA|NA|TRBV19|TRBJ1-5
CASSIDRERPQHF
>NA|NA|TRBV19|TRBJ1-1
CASRGDREAFF
>TRBD2|NA|TRBV11-2|TRBJ2-5
CASSLSLAGAGETQYF
>TRBD1|NA|TRBV19|TRBJ2-3
CASSGTGTGGPDTQYF
>TRBD1|medium-sized|TRBV3-1/TRBV3-2|TRBJ2-3
CASSQDGTGGTDTQYF
>NA|once|TRBV6-6|TRBJ1-1
CASSQQNTEAFF
>NA|NA|TRBV2|TRBJ2-2
CASRSGELGGELFF
>NA|NA|TRBV5-4|TRBJ1-1
CASSPTRVLNTEAFF
>NA|NA|TRBV7-3|TRBJ2-3
CASSLLGAKDTQYF
>NA|once|TRBV15|TRBJ1-4
CATSRGAGAANEKLFF
>TRBD2|once|TRBV5-6|TRBJ2-7
CASSPGGRASYEQYF
>TRBD1|NA|TRBV19|TRBJ1-6
CASTPDRSSYNSPLHF
>NA|NA|TRBV6-6|TRBJ1-1
CASSYSSMNTEAFF
>TRBD2|NA|TRBV18|TRBJ2-5
CASSPSGGYQETQYF
>TRBD1|NA|TRBV7-2|TRBJ2-5
CASSPDRGWEETQYF
>TRBD2|NA|TRBV20-1|TRBJ2-3
CSASSGGGDYTDTQYF
>NA|NA|TRBV7-2|TRBJ1-5
CASSLAAGGGQPQHF
>TRBD1|NA|TRBV4-1|TRBJ1-2
CASSQGDRGGYTF
>TRBD1|NA|TRBV3-1/TRBV3-2|TRBJ2-7
CASSQGTGFWYEQYF
>NA|NA|TRBV6-5|TRBJ1-1
CASTARGDTEAFF
>TRBD1|NA|TRBV19|TRBJ1-4
CASSNRQGAEKLFF
>NA|NA|TRBV5-5|TRBJ2-5
CASSLQGAETQYF
>TRBD1|NA|TRBV7-9|TRBJ1-1
CASSYPTGVATEAFF
>NA|NA|TRBV6-5|TRBJ2-2
CASRSLGQNTGELFF
>NA|NA|TRBV5-4|TRBJ2-6
CASSLAVSGANVLTF
>NA|once|TRBV5-1|TRBJ2-2
CASSFSRDTGELFF
>NA|few|TRBV5-1|TRBJ2-1
CASSLLLNNEQFF
>TRBD1|NA|TRBV10-3|TRBJ2-1
CAISESSGQGKQFF
>TRBD1|NA|TRBV7-2|TRBJ1-2
CASRSDRATYGYTF
>TRBD1|NA|TRBV11-1|TRBJ1-2
CASSQGTADYGYTF
>TRBD1|NA|TRBV11-3|TRBJ2-5
CASSSHGGQGAGETQYF
>NA|NA|TRBV25-1|TRBJ2-7
CASSPRHGYEQYF
>TRBD1|NA|TRBV14|TRBJ2-5
CASSQTQGVGETQYF
>NA|NA|TRBV5-1|TRBJ1-4
CASSLIAGEKLFF
>NA|NA|TRBV7-8|TRBJ2-1
CASSLAFSGTYNEQFF
>TRBD1|NA|TRBV2|TRBJ1-2
CASIWTGSHGYTF
>TRBD1|NA|TRBV7-8|TRBJ1-1
CASSTSRTGMNTEAFF